The sequence of this T cell receptor beta chain was determined in a study of CD8+ T cells in alopecia areata. Broader study findings: Lesional scalp displayed greater clonality than normal scalp, most notably in alopecia totalis/universalis.

This clone occurred a few times. Its antigen is as yet unknown. V was pared by 7 bases and J by 4 bases, with 6 bases of the junction left unmatched. The CDR3 has 13 amino acids. Germline V gene sequence: CDR1 WSHSY, CDR2 SAAADI. Alopecia areata patients had lesional scalp punch biopsies and peripheral blood taken from them. It was cDNA, reverse transcribed from extracted RNA, that served as the sequencing template. Data came from immunoSEQ multiplex PCR; TCRdb stores just in-frame clones and leaves some out. The sample lists about 130,000 clones, roughly 61% occurring once. Sequenced here: CD4+ T cells sorted from blood, sampled at week 0. The V call is TRBV10-2, the J call TRBJ1-1, with 7 bases matching TRBD1. The receptor was isolated from a human donor with alopecia areata. CDR3 DNA sequence: TGCGCCAGCAACAGGGGAAGGGCCACTGAAGCTTTCTTT. Translating gives CASNRGRATEAFF.